The 16 T cell receptor beta chains reported below all come from one sample, sequenced in a study of blood T cell repertoires in COVID-19. Clones were read by immunoSEQ multiplex PCR, and TCRdb kept only the in-frame ones, dropping some. Here the sample spans 390,000 or so clones, about 89% being singletons. Sequenced material: peripheral blood. The source is a woman aged 30 to 39 with COVID-19, enrolled during active disease.

This chain joins TRBV10-3 and TRBJ2-7; 11 nucleotides align to TRBD1. J gave up 2 bases and V 8 bases, and 5 bases lay outside the gene matches. The V gene's germline CDR1 is ENHRY and CDR2 SYGVKD. The CDR3 has 14 amino acids. CDR3 in DNA: TGTGCCATCGGGGCGGGACAGGGGGCCTACGAGCAGTACTTC. Translation gives CAIGAGQGAYEQYF.

V gene TRBV25-1 combines with J gene TRBJ2-7; 9 nucleotides line up with TRBD2. The CDR3 spans 13 residues. CDR1 and CDR2 (germline): MGHDK, SYGVNS. With 5 bases clipped from V and 2 bases from J, the junction kept 1 base outside the gene matches. The CDR3 reads CASSLAGAYEQYF. In DNA form, the CDR3 reads TGTGCCAGCAGTTTAGCGGGAGCCTACGAGCAGTACTTC.

The chain is built from TRBV2 and TRBJ1-3; the D is unclear. This CDR3 is 14 amino acids long. Trimming removed 11 bases at V and 2 bases at J, with 16 bases between. Looked up from germline, CDR1 is SNHLY and CDR2 is FYNNEI. The DNA of the CDR3 is TGTGCCCTCAGGTATGGAGGTGCTGGAAACACCATATATTTT. Protein: CALRYGGAGNTIYF.

This clone has only a few counts. The chain carries TRBV28 and TRBJ1-5, with 9 bases identical to TRBD1. Trimming removed 4 bases from V and 7 bases from J; junction bases left unmatched: 8. CDR1 is MDHEN and CDR2 is SYDVKM in the germline V gene. This CDR3 has 15 residues. The CDR3 region is CASSSTGGLGQPQHF. As DNA, the CDR3 is TGTGCCAGCAGTTCCACAGGGGGCTTAGGCCAGCCCCAGCATTTT.

A few counts support this clone. This chain's CDR3 is CASSRTRGEQFF. CDR3 DNA: TGTGCCAGCAGCAGGACTAGGGGCGAGCAGTTCTTC. V and J are TRBV6-5 and TRBJ2-1, with 7 bases identical to TRBD2. V was clipped by 6 bases and J by 10 bases; unmatched bases: 6. The germline gives CDR1 MNHEY, CDR2 SVGAGI. The CDR3 runs 12 residues.

In its sample, this clone was seen a few times. The chain recombines TRBV11-3 with TRBJ2-7; 13 positions match TRBD2. This CDR3 has 19 amino acids. With V trimmed by 5 bases and J by 2 bases, 15 bases remained unmatched. The germline gives CDR1 SGHNT, CDR2 YENEEA. CDR3 bases: TGTGCCAGCAGCCCAAGGACTAGCGGGAGCCCGGCGAGGGCCTACGAGCAGTACTTC. It specifies CASSPRTSGSPARAYEQYF. Using reference TRBV11-3 and TRBJ2-7 for the parts outside the CDR3, the full variable domain is EAGVVQSPRYKIIEKKQPVAFWCNPISGHNTLYWYLQNLGQGPELLIRYENEEAVDDSQLPKDRFSAERLKGVDSTLKIQPAELGDSAVYLCASSPRTSGSPARAYEQYFGPGTRLTVT.

V and J are TRBV30 and TRBJ2-1; 10 nucleotides line up with TRBD2. Germline CDR1 reads GTSNPN; CDR2 reads SVGIG (reference sequence). V gave up 2 bases and J gave up 10 bases; unmatched junction bases: 14. This CDR3 has 16 amino acids. CDR3 loop: CAWSRLTSGALVEQFF. CDR3 coding DNA: TGTGCCTGGAGTCGGCTCACTAGCGGGGCCCTGGTGGAGCAGTTCTTC.

The chain combines TRBV2 with TRBJ2-3, with D tentatively TRBD2 (5 bases). The CDR3 contains 14 residues. Germline V gene data show CDR1 as SNHLY and CDR2 as FYNNEI. V lost 7 bases to trimming and J lost 2 bases, with 13 bases between them. CDR3 DNA: TGTGCCAGCAACATGGGCGGGCTCACAGATACGCAGTATTTT. Amino acid sequence: CASNMGGLTDTQYF.

The chain uses TRBV6-5 and TRBJ2-3; weak D call: TRBD1 (6 bases). Trimming removed 0 bases from V and 2 bases from J, with 9 bases in between. CDR3 length equals 15 residues. Per germline, CDR1 MNHEY and CDR2 SVGAGI. The CDR3 DNA reads as TGTGCCAGCAGTTACTCGGGGGCCAACACAGATACGCAGTATTTT. Protein: CASSYSGANTDTQYF.

The rearrangement uses TRBV19 and TRBJ2-1; 10 bases line up with TRBD2. Losses at the gene ends were 0 bases for V and 4 bases for J; bases not matched to a gene: 6. There are 17 residues in the CDR3. Germline assignment: CDR1 LNHDA and CDR2 SQIVND (reference sequence). CDR3 sequence (DNA): TGTGCCAGTAGTATAGACCTAGCGGGAGCCTCTTACAATGAGCAGTTCTTC. It specifies CASSIDLAGASYNEQFF.

The chain combines TRBV7-2 with TRBJ2-2; 9 bases map to TRBD1. The germline V gene has CDR1 SGHTA and CDR2 FQGNSA. The ends lost 5 bases at V and 7 bases at J; junction bases unmatched: 5. The CDR3 has 14 amino acids. The CDR3, as DNA: TGTGCCAGCAGCCCGACAGGGGGGAGCGGGGAGCTGTTTTTT. The encoded protein is CASSPTGGSGELFF.

The chain couples TRBV6-2 or TRBV6-3 to TRBJ2-7, with 7 bases identical to TRBD1. Losses at the gene ends were 5 bases for V and 0 bases for J; bases not matched to a gene: 4. The CDR3 has 14 amino acids. Germline lookup yields CDR1 MNHEY and CDR2 SVGEGT. CDR3 region: CASSTRDSSYEQYF. DNA for the CDR3: TGTGCCAGCAGTACCCGGGACAGCTCCTACGAGCAGTACTTC.

This clone turned up a few times. This chain joins TRBV3-1 (or the pseudogene TRBV3-2) and TRBJ1-2, with 8 bases lining up with TRBD1. The junction had 7 bases not matched to a gene; V was cut back by 4 bases and J by 6 bases. Germline V gene sequence: CDR1 LGHDT, CDR2 YNNKEL (reference sequence). The CDR3 extends over 14 amino acids. CDR3 protein: CASSPSDRANGYTF. The DNA for the CDR3 is TGTGCCAGCAGCCCTTCGGACAGGGCCAATGGCTACACCTTC.

The V call is TRBV6-2 or TRBV6-3, the J call TRBJ2-3; TRBD1 is a possible D gene (5 bases). With 3 bases removed from V and 2 bases from J, the gap between germline ends came to 9 bases. The CDR3 loop spans 14 amino acids. The germline V gene encodes CDR1 MNHEY and CDR2 SVGEGT. CDR3 nucleotide sequence: TGTGCCAGCAGTTATTCAGGGCTCACAGATACGCAGTATTTT. It codes for CASSYSGLTDTQYF.

This rearrangement joins TRBV5-1 to TRBJ2-7; 7 nucleotides match TRBD1. V lost 4 bases and J lost 2; bases outside the gene matches: 3. From germline, CDR1 is SGHRS and CDR2 YFSETQ. This CDR3 comprises 13 residues. Here the CDR3 reads CASSEGATYEQYF. The CDR3 nucleotides read TGCGCCAGCAGCGAGGGGGCTACCTACGAGCAGTACTTC. The full variable domain, in which reference TRBV5-1 and TRBJ2-7 provide the parts outside the CDR3, is KAGVTQTPRYLIKTRGQQVTLSCSPISGHRSVSWYQQTPGQGLQFLFEYFSETQRNKGNFPGRFSGRQFSNSRSEMNVSTLELGDSALYLCASSEGATYEQYFGPGTRLTVT.

The chain combines TRBV5-4 with TRBJ2-1; D gene unclear. Trimming cost V 0 bases and J 7 bases, with 5 bases left between them. In germline, CDR1 is SGHNT, CDR2 YYREEE (reference sequence). The CDR3 covers 12 residues. For the CDR3, the DNA is TGTGCCAGCAGCTTGGACGAGAATGAGCAGTTCTTC. It translates to CASSLDENEQFF.